Presented here are 22 T cell receptor beta chains from one specimen sequenced in a study of blood T cell repertoires in COVID-19. The protocol was immunoSEQ multiplex PCR, while the TCRdb copy is restricted to in-frame clones and leaves out a portion. Among about 260,000 clones listed, approximately 85% were seen once. The sample taken for sequencing was peripheral blood. The receptors were sampled from a human donor in a cohort sampled during active COVID-19.

CDR3 protein: CAISESKSGGPRSGQYF. The CDR3 DNA sequence: TGTGCCATCAGTGAGTCGAAATCGGGGGGGCCTCGGAGTGGGCAGTATTTT. This chain joins TRBV10-3 and TRBJ2-3; 8 positions agree with TRBD2. CDR1 is ENHRY, CDR2 SYGVKD, per germline. The CDR3 extends over 17 amino acids. J gave up 11 bases and V 0 bases, and 16 bases lay outside the gene matches.

The chain recombines TRBV29-1 with TRBJ2-7; no definite D call. Germline V CDR1 and CDR2: SQVTM, ANQGSEA. CDR3 length: 9 residues. Deletions cut 7 bases from V and 7 bases from J, with 8 bases between. In DNA, the CDR3 is TGCAGCGCCCTGAGGGAGCAGTACTTC. Amino acids: CSALREQYF.

The J gene is TRBJ1-3, the V gene TRBV9, with D hard to call. Germline CDR1 is SGDLS and CDR2 is YYNGEE. Trimming stripped 3 bases from V and 0 bases from J, with 13 bases between. This CDR3 has 16 residues. The CDR3 coding sequence is TGTGCCAGCAGCGCCCGCGGGGAACACTCTGGAAACACCATATATTTT. Amino acids: CASSARGEHSGNTIYF.

This rearrangement joins TRBV27 to TRBJ1-6; TRBD1 aligns across 7 bases. Germline V lookup: CDR1 MNHEY, CDR2 SMNVEV (reference sequence). Trimming at V came to 4 bases and at J to 2 bases, leaving 11 bases not matched to a gene. The CDR3 totals 18 residues. The CDR3 coding sequence is TGTGCCAGCAGTTCCATAGAGACAGGGTGGCCCTATAATTCACCCCTCCACTTT. Translated: CASSSIETGWPYNSPLHF.

The chain recombines TRBV19 with TRBJ2-7; weak D call: TRBD2 (5 bases). With 5 bases removed from V and 5 bases from J, the gap between germline ends came to 16 bases. The CDR3 contains 14 residues. Germline assignment: CDR1 LNHDA and CDR2 SQIVND (reference sequence). CDR3 DNA: TGTGCCAGTAGTGCCTCGCGAGGGTGGAACGAGCAGTACTTC. Protein sequence: CASSASRGWNEQYF.

This rearrangement joins TRBV7-2 to TRBJ2-7; tentatively, D is TRBD2 (5 bases). The CDR3 is 14 amino acids. The V gene's germline CDR1 is SGHTA and CDR2 FQGNSA. V was trimmed by 3 bases and J by 6 bases, leaving 15 bases between them. This chain's CDR3 is CASSFLGILGEQYF. The CDR3 region has the DNA TGTGCCAGCAGCTTTCTCGGGATTCTTGGCGAGCAGTACTTC.

This rearrangement joins TRBV6-6 to TRBJ1-5; D gene ambiguous. Trimming took off 2 bases at V and 4 bases at J, with 6 bases between the two ends. This CDR3 is built from 13 residues. Germline V gives CDR1 MNHNY, CDR2 SVGAGI (reference sequence). CDR3 nucleotides: TGTGCCAGCAGTTACGGCAGGAATCAGCCCCAGCATTTT. This encodes CASSYGRNQPQHF.

This chain links TRBV24-1 with TRBJ2-1, with D uncertain. V lost 9 bases to trimming and J lost 9 bases, with 17 bases between them. This CDR3 is 13 amino acids long. Germline loops: CDR1 KGHDR, CDR2 SFDVKD. The CDR3 reads CATLQVGRSEQFF. The CDR3 DNA is TGTGCCACCCTGCAGGTCGGCCGATCTGAGCAGTTCTTC.

The genes are TRBV6-2 or TRBV6-3 and TRBJ2-7; the D is unclear. Trimming took 5 bases from V and 13 from J, leaving 18 bases between them. CDR1 is MNHEY and CDR2 is SVGEGT in the germline V gene. The CDR3 contains 12 residues. CDR3 nucleotides: TGTGCCAGCAGTCCAGACTCGTCCTCCTTTTACTTC. Amino acid sequence: CASSPDSSSFYF.

The chain uses TRBV28 and TRBJ2-7; TRBD1 matches 10 bases. Germline V gene lookup returns CDR1 MDHEN and CDR2 SYDVKM. The CDR3 is made up of 13 amino acids. Losses at the gene ends were 7 bases for V and 4 bases for J; bases not matched to a gene: 4. The CDR3 loop reads CASTGDRGYEQYF. The CDR3 DNA reads as TGTGCCAGCACTGGGGACAGGGGTTACGAGCAGTACTTC.

The chain combines TRBV19 with TRBJ2-7; 9 nucleotides agree with TRBD2. The junction had 9 bases not matched to a gene; V was cut back by 4 bases and J by 2 bases. Germline V gene data show CDR1 as LNHDA and CDR2 as SQIVND (reference sequence). CDR3 length: 16 residues. CDR3 sequence reads: CASSKEGTSRPYEQYF. The CDR3 bases are TGTGCCAGTAGTAAGGAGGGGACTAGCCGTCCCTACGAGCAGTACTTC.

The rearrangement joins TRBV6-4 to TRBJ2-3, with D possibly being TRBD2 (6 bases). Germline V lookup: CDR1 MRHNA, CDR2 SNTAGT. V was cut by 0 bases and J by 0 bases, with 7 bases left in between. This CDR3 has 15 amino acids. The CDR3 loop is CASSDSGGSTDTQYF. The DNA for the CDR3 is TGTGCCAGCAGTGACTCGGGAGGTAGCACAGATACGCAGTATTTT.

V is TRBV5-8 and J is TRBJ1-4, with D possibly being TRBD1 (6 bases). Trimming stripped 3 bases from V and 10 bases from J, with 10 bases between. The CDR3 is made up of 12 amino acids. The germline V gene encodes CDR1 SGHTS and CDR2 YDEGEE. This chain's CDR3 is CASSSRGVKLFF. The CDR3 coding sequence is TGTGCCAGCAGCTCCAGGGGCGTAAAACTGTTTTTT.

The chain links TRBV5-6 to TRBJ2-1; 8 bases are shared with TRBD2. The trim removed 4 bases at V and 2 bases at J, leaving 11 bases unmatched. CDR1 and CDR2 (germline): SGHDT, YYEEEE. The CDR3 contains 17 residues. The CDR3 DNA sequence: TGTGCCAGCAGCCGCAGAACTACCGGGAGGGCCTACAATGAGCAGTTCTTC. It codes for CASSRRTTGRAYNEQFF.

The J gene is TRBJ2-3, the V gene TRBV27; maybe TRBD2 (5 bases). Germline CDR1 and CDR2: MNHEY and SMNVEV (reference sequence). The CDR3 extends over 15 amino acids. V was shortened by 6 bases and J by 1 base, with 14 bases between the two germline ends. For the CDR3, the DNA is TGTGCCAGCAGGATAACGCCGGAGGGCACAGATACGCAGTATTTT. Translating it yields CASRITPEGTDTQYF.

The chain is built from TRBV3-1 (or the pseudogene TRBV3-2) and TRBJ2-3; perhaps TRBD2 as D (7 bases). Looked up from germline, CDR1 is LGHDT and CDR2 is YNNKEL (reference sequence). Trimming left V 1 base short and J 5 bases short, with 16 bases between. The CDR3 loop spans 16 amino acids. CDR3 bases: TGTGCCAGCAGCCAAGGGGGGGGGCCTAGAGAAGATACGCAGTATTTT. This sequence encodes CASSQGGGPREDTQYF.

The chain employs TRBV4-1 and TRBJ1-2; D remains unclear. V was clipped by 5 bases and J by 6 bases, with 19 bases between them. The germline CDR1 and CDR2 sequences are MGHRA and YSYEKL. This CDR3 contains 15 residues. CDR3 sequence: CASSEYQGGGHGYTF. CDR3 nucleotide sequence: TGCGCCAGCAGCGAGTACCAAGGCGGCGGGCATGGCTACACCTTC.

The gene calls are TRBV18 and TRBJ2-5; D unclear. The CDR3 is made up of 14 amino acids. CDR1 KGHSH and CDR2 LQKENI come from the germline V gene. Between the trimmed V and J ends, which lost 1 base and 4 bases, there was a span of 10 bases. The DNA for the CDR3 is TGTGCCAGCTCACCACAGAGTCGTGTAGAGACCCAGTACTTC. As protein: CASSPQSRVETQYF.

The chain links TRBV11-3 to TRBJ1-2; no firm D call. The length of the CDR3 is 13 residues. The V gene's germline CDR1 is SGHNT and CDR2 YENEEA. V was trimmed by 3 bases and J by 4 bases, leaving 9 bases between them. This chain's CDR3 is CASSFSTGYGYTF. For the CDR3, the DNA is TGTGCCAGCAGCTTTTCGACGGGCTATGGCTACACCTTC.

The chain joins TRBV4-3 to TRBJ1-1; D is possibly TRBD1 (5 bases). CDR3 length: 18 residues. Germline CDR1 reads LGHNA; CDR2 reads YSLEER. V lost 0 bases and J lost 1, with 18 bases in between. In nucleotides, the CDR3 is TGCGCCAGCAGCCAAGATCGCAGGGAAAACTTTGCGAACACTGAAGCTTTCTTT. Its protein product is CASSQDRRENFANTEAFF.

The genes are TRBV28 and TRBJ1-6, with D tentatively TRBD1 (6 bases). The CDR3 runs 15 residues. Germline loops: CDR1 MDHEN, CDR2 SYDVKM. The V gene lost 7 bases and the J gene lost 5 bases, with 15 bases spanning the gap. CDR3 sequence reads: CASTPLTGNNSPLHF. The DNA for the CDR3 is TGTGCCAGCACCCCGCTGACAGGAAATAATTCACCCCTCCACTTT.

The rearrangement uses TRBV19 and TRBJ1-4; perhaps TRBD1 as D (5 bases). Germline CDR1 LNHDA, CDR2 SQIVND (reference sequence). Trimming shortened V by 5 bases and J by 2 bases, and 12 bases separated the two germline ends. The CDR3 is made up of 15 amino acids. CDR3 DNA: TGTGCCAGTAGTTCGGCACAGGCCACTAATGAAAAACTGTTTTTT. The encoded protein is CASSSAQATNEKLFF.